This TCR beta chain was profiled in a study of T cells in Graves' hyperthyroidism and ophthalmopathy. Study-wide findings and caveats: The majority of expanded thyroid clonotypes above 0.001 also appeared in blood.

The germline gives CDR1 SGHTA, CDR2 FQGTGA. V shed 1 base and J shed 6 bases, with 12 bases lying between them. This CDR3 is 15 amino acids long. The sample holds a few counts of this clonotype. Its antigen is undetermined. Based on clinical symptoms, serum thyroxine and TRAb, thyroid ultrasound and orbital computed tomography, diagnoses were reached. Amplified TCR beta CDR3 regions derived from RNA transcripts. HTBI primers were the set used in a first-round RT-PCR of the TCR CDR3. TCRdb analysed the multiplex PCR reads with MiXCR anew, one entry per CDR3 protein. The table shows over 350,000 distinct CDR3 sequences, with less than 20% occurring only once.

The receptor comes from a young man with Graves' ophthalmopathy. The sample consisted of blood. V and J are TRBV7-3 and TRBJ2-2; TRBD2 might be the D (6 bases). Here the CDR3 reads CASSLIGGAAGELFF. The CDR3 bases are TGTGCCAGCAGCTTAATTGGAGGGGCCGCCGGGGAGCTGTTTTTT.